This T cell receptor beta chain was obtained from a study of Graves' ophthalmopathy and Graves' hyperthyroidism. Overall study results and limits: Blood also contained most of the expanded thyroid clonotypes above 0.001 frequency.

No donor had other autoimmune disease, uncontrolled infection, pregnancy or lactation. Scientists amplified the TCR beta CDR3 regions from RNA transcripts. The library came from an HTBI-primed first-round RT-PCR and a second-round multiplex PCR. TCRdb redid the calling of the multiplex PCR reads with MiXCR, one entry per CDR3 protein. This table has roughly 480,000 distinct CDR3 sequences, over 13% appearing once. The length of the CDR3 is 13 residues. Germline-derived CDR1 and CDR2 are SGHAT and FQNNGV. The V gene lost 1 base and the J gene lost 4 bases, with 7 bases spanning the gap. Comments on this clonotype: Antigen specificity is unknown.

The sample was blood. This TCR came from a woman in her 30s with Graves' ophthalmopathy. This chain uses TRBV11-2 with TRBJ2-5; no clear D gene. This CDR3 reads CASSLVIGETQYF. Written as DNA, the CDR3 is TGTGCCAGCAGCTTAGTCATAGGAGAGACCCAGTACTTC.